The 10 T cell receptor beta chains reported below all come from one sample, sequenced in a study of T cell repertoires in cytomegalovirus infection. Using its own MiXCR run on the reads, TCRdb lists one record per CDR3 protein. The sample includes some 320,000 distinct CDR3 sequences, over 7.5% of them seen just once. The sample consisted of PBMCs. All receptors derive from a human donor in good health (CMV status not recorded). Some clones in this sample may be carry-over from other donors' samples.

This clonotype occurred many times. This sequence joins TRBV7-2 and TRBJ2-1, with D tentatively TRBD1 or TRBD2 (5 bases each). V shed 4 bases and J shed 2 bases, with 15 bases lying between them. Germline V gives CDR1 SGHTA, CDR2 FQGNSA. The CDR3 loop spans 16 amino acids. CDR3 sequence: CASSSPGTDTYNEQFF. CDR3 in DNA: TGTGCCAGCAGCTCCCCCGGGACCGATACCTACAATGAGCAGTTCTTC.

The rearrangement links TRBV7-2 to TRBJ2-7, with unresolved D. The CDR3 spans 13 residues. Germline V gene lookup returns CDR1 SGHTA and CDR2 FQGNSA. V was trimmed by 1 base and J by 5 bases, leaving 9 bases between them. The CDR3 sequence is CASSLGGKHEQYF. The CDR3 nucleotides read TGTGCCAGCAGCTTAGGGGGAAAACACGAGCAGTACTTC. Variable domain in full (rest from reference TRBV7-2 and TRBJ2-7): GAGVSQSPSNKVTEKGKDVELRCDPISGHTALYWYRQSLGQGLEFLIYFQGNSAPDKSGLPSDRFSAERTGGSVSTLTIQRTQQEDSAVYLCASSLGGKHEQYFGPGTRLTVT.

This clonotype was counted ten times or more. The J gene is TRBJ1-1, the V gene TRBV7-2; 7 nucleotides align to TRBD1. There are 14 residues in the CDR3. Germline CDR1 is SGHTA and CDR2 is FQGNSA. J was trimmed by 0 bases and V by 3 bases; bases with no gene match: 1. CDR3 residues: CASSFDRVNTEAFF. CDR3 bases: TGTGCCAGCAGCTTTGACAGGGTGAACACTGAAGCTTTCTTT.

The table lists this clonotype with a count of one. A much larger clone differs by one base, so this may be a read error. CDR3 DNA: TGTGCCAGTATCCCCGGGCAGCCAGATACGCAGTATTTT. Encoded protein: CASIPGQPDTQYF. J is TRBJ2-3 and V is TRBV19; no clear D gene. The germline gives CDR1 LNHDA, CDR2 SQIVND (reference sequence). With 7 bases removed from V and 4 bases from J, the gap between germline ends came to 12 bases. The CDR3 spans 13 residues.

DNA of the CDR3: TGTGCCAGTAGCCCACAGGCCTTACGGAAAGCTTTCTTT. Protein: CASSPQALRKAFF. The chain uses TRBV19 and TRBJ1-1; tentative D call: TRBD1 (5 bases). The CDR3 runs to 13 residues. Germline-derived CDR1 and CDR2 are LNHDA and SQIVND (reference sequence). V shed 6 bases and J shed 9 bases, with 17 bases lying between them.

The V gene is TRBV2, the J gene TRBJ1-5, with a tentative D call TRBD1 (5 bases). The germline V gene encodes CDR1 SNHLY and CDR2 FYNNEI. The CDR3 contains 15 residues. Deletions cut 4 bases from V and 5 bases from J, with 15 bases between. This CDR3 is CASSAGTPGDQPQHF. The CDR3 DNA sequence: TGTGCCAGCAGTGCTGGGACCCCTGGGGATCAGCCCCAGCATTTT.

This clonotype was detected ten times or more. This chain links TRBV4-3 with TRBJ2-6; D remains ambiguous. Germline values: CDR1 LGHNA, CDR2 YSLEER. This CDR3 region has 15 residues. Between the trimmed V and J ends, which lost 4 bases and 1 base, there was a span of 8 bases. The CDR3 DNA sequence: TGCGCCAGCAGCCTGGAAGAATCTGGGGCCAACGTCCTGACTTTC. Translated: CASSLEESGANVLTF.

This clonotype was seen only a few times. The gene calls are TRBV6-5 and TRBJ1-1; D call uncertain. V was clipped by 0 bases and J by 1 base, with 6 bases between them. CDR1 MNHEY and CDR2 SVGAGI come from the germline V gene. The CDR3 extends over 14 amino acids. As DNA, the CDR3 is TGTGCCAGCAGTTACTCGGCCGGGAACACTGAAGCTTTCTTT. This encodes CASSYSAGNTEAFF.

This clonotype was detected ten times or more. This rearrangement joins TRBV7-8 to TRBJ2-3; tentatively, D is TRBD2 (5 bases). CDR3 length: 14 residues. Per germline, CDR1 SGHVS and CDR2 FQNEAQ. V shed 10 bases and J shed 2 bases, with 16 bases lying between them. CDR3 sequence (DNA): TGTGCCACCGCGAGGGAGACCTCCACAGATACGCAGTATTTT. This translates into CATARETSTDTQYF.

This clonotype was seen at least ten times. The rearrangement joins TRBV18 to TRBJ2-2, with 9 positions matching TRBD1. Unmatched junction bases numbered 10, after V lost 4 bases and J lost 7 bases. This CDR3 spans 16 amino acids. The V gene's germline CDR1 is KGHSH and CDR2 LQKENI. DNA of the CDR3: TGTGCCAGCTCACATCGACCGGGACAGGGAGGCGGGGAGCTGTTTTTT. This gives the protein CASSHRPGQGGGELFF.